The 27 T cell receptor beta chains below all came from one sample that was sequenced in a study of OX40 agonist ivuxolimab in advanced cancers. Profiled with immunoSEQ multiplex PCR; TCRdb holds only in-frame clones, not every one. Among tens of thousands of clones listed, 80% to 90% were seen once. Source: CD4+ or CD8+ T cells sorted from blood, taken in a trial of the OX40 agonist ivuxolimab. The receptors originated from an adult with an advanced solid tumor such as melanoma, head and neck, liver or kidney cancer.

The CDR3 loop reads CASSEVGGGYTF. The CDR3 bases are TGTGCCAGCAGTGAAGTCGGTGGCGGCTACACCTTC. This sequence joins TRBV2 and TRBJ1-2; D is unclear. The CDR3 has 12 amino acids. The V gene's germline CDR1 is SNHLY and CDR2 FYNNEI. Trimming shortened V by 1 base and J by 8 bases, and 8 bases separated the two germline ends.

This clone was picked up a small number of times. The V and J genes are TRBV7-9 and TRBJ2-7; possible D gene TRBD1, 5 bases. Germline assignment: CDR1 SEHNR and CDR2 FQNEAQ (reference sequence). The CDR3 is 13 amino acids. Trimming pared 3 bases from V and 4 bases from J, leaving 10 bases between. In DNA, the CDR3 is TGTGCCAGCAGCTTTTCTAGGGGATACGAGCAGTACTTC. Amino acids: CASSFSRGYEQYF.

The rearrangement uses TRBV9 and TRBJ1-2; 7 bases fit TRBD1. Germline V gene lookup returns CDR1 SGDLS and CDR2 YYNGEE. The CDR3 runs 15 residues. With V trimmed by 3 bases and J by 5 bases, 10 bases remained unmatched. CDR3 region: CASSAQGGKYYGYTF. DNA of the CDR3: TGTGCCAGCAGCGCTCAGGGGGGGAAATATTATGGCTACACCTTC.

This clone was seen just once. The gene calls are TRBV4-3 and TRBJ2-3; perhaps TRBD1 as D (6 bases). CDR1 is LGHNA and CDR2 is YSLEER in the germline V gene. Trimming took 0 bases from V and 9 from J, leaving 10 bases between them. The CDR3 length is 13 residues. CDR3 amino acids: CASSQDRQGTQYF. CDR3 coding DNA: TGCGCCAGCAGCCAAGATCGGCAGGGGACGCAGTATTTT.

V and J are TRBV7-3 and TRBJ2-3; a possible D gene is TRBD2 (6 bases). The CDR3 contains 16 residues. Trimming stripped 2 bases from V and 3 bases from J, with 15 bases between. Per the germline V gene, CDR1 is SGHTA and CDR2 is FQGTGA. CDR3 sequence (DNA): TGTGCCAGCAGCTTAGCCCGGACTGGGGGGACAGATACGCAGTATTTT. Protein sequence: CASSLARTGGTDTQYF.

This chain joins TRBV11-2 and TRBJ1-3; D is undetermined. CDR1 and CDR2 from the germline V gene are SGHAT and FQNNGV. This CDR3 comprises 13 residues. Trimming took off 5 bases at V and 4 bases at J, with 9 bases between the two ends. The CDR3 loop reads CASSAGLGNTIYF. The CDR3 nucleotides are TGTGCCAGCAGCGCCGGACTCGGAAACACCATATATTTT.

The chain couples TRBV6-1 to TRBJ2-3; D gene unclear. CDR1 is MNHNS and CDR2 is SASEGT in the germline V gene. V was clipped by 2 bases and J by 6 bases, with 6 bases between them. CDR3 length: 12 amino acids. CDR3 amino acids: CASSEIRDTQYF. CDR3 bases: TGTGCCAGCAGTGAAATCAGGGATACGCAGTATTTT.

The chain is built from TRBV6-5 and TRBJ2-4; D gene ambiguous. Looked up from germline, CDR1 is MNHEY and CDR2 is SVGAGI. V was clipped by 8 bases and J by 0 bases, with 8 bases between them. The CDR3 spans 13 residues. The CDR3 sequence: CASANLAKNIQYF. The CDR3 region has the DNA TGTGCCAGCGCAAACCTAGCCAAAAACATTCAGTACTTC.

The J gene is TRBJ2-4, the V gene TRBV7-9; D remains unclear. V lost 3 bases and J lost 7, with 10 bases in between. CDR3 length: 13 amino acids. Per germline, CDR1 SEHNR and CDR2 FQNEAQ (reference sequence). CDR3 sequence: CASSLSGWNIQYF. DNA for the CDR3: TGTGCCAGCAGCTTGTCAGGTTGGAACATTCAGTACTTC.

CDR3 sequence: CASSSEPQNTGELFF. In DNA form, the CDR3 reads TGCGCCAGCAGCTCTGAACCCCAAAACACCGGGGAGCTGTTTTTT. The chain has TRBV5-1 and TRBJ2-2, with no clear D. This CDR3 comprises 15 residues. V was trimmed by 3 bases and J by 2 bases, leaving 11 bases between them. The germline V gene encodes CDR1 SGHRS and CDR2 YFSETQ.

The chain joins TRBV4-1 to TRBJ1-2; TRBD1 agrees at 7 bases. The CDR3 is 16 residues long. Germline V CDR1 and CDR2: MGHRA, YSYEKL. The J segment lost 4 bases and the V segment lost 0 bases, leaving 8 bases of the junction unmatched. This CDR3 reads CASSQDARGRIYGYTF. The CDR3, as DNA: TGCGCCAGCAGCCAAGATGCGAGGGGGCGCATCTATGGCTACACCTTC.

The chain has TRBV29-1 and TRBJ1-2; possibly TRBD1 for D (6 bases). Germline V gene lookup returns CDR1 SQVTM and CDR2 ANQGSEA. The CDR3 runs 13 residues. V was shortened by 7 bases and J by 4 bases, with 16 bases between the two germline ends. CDR3 sequence reads: CSATGGQGYGYTF. The CDR3, as DNA: TGCAGCGCGACAGGCGGGCAGGGCTATGGCTACACCTTC.

The chain carries TRBV27 and TRBJ1-1; D perhaps matches TRBD1 (5 bases). The CDR3 spans 14 residues. CDR1 MNHEY and CDR2 SMNVEV come from the germline V gene (reference sequence). V was clipped by 6 bases and J by 0 bases, with 11 bases between them. For the CDR3, the DNA is TGTGCCAGCAGGCGACAGAAGGTGAACACTGAAGCTTTCTTT. Protein: CASRRQKVNTEAFF.

The V call is TRBV14, the J call TRBJ2-3, with 7 nucleotides matching TRBD1. Unmatched junction bases numbered 8, after V lost 2 bases and J lost 3 bases. The CDR3 sequence is 16 residues long. Germline CDR1 is SGHDN and CDR2 is FVKESK. CDR3 coding DNA: TGTGCCAGCAGCCAATACAGGGGCCGGGCGACAGATACGCAGTATTTT. Translating gives CASSQYRGRATDTQYF.

The chain has TRBV7-9 and TRBJ1-2; 10 bases line up with TRBD1. Germline lookup yields CDR1 SEHNR and CDR2 FQNEAQ (reference sequence). This CDR3 spans 13 amino acids. J gave up 9 bases and V 5 bases, and 6 bases lay outside the gene matches. This CDR3 reads CASSLGQGLSYTF. CDR3 coding DNA: TGTGCCAGCAGCCTGGGACAGGGGCTGAGCTACACCTTC.

For the CDR3, the DNA is TGTGCCAGCAGCCCCGGACAGGGGGGTAATCAGCCCCAGCATTTT. Amino acids: CASSPGQGGNQPQHF. This chain uses TRBV7-2 with TRBJ1-5; the match to TRBD1 covers 10 bases. This CDR3 comprises 15 residues. Trimming at V came to 5 bases and at J to 4 bases, leaving 5 bases not matched to a gene. Germline V lookup: CDR1 SGHTA, CDR2 FQGNSA.

This chain's CDR3 is CATSGTGVSTEAFF. Here the CDR3 DNA reads TGTGCCACATCAGGCACGGGAGTGAGCACTGAAGCTTTCTTT. The chain has TRBV6-6 and TRBJ1-1; no clear D. CDR1 and CDR2 (germline): MNHNY, SVGAGI (reference sequence). V gave up 10 bases and J gave up 4 bases, with 19 bases separating them. The CDR3 covers 14 residues.

This clone was detected only a few times. This chain uses TRBV15 with TRBJ1-5, with D possibly being TRBD1 (5 bases). This CDR3 comprises 14 residues. With 4 bases removed from V and 6 bases from J, the gap between germline ends came to 13 bases. Germline assignment: CDR1 LNHNV and CDR2 YYDKDF (reference sequence). The CDR3 DNA sequence: TGTGCCACCAGCACCAGGGTTAGTGGTCAGCCCCAGCATTTT. Translating gives CATSTRVSGQPQHF.

This clone was recorded a few times. V usage is TRBV28 and J usage is TRBJ1-2; D is possibly TRBD1 (5 bases). Germline lookup yields CDR1 MDHEN and CDR2 SYDVKM. Trimming removed 6 bases from V and 6 bases from J, with 17 bases in between. This CDR3 has 14 amino acids. This CDR3 is CASSLSWGRDGYTF. CDR3 DNA sequence: TGTGCCAGCAGCCTGTCATGGGGCAGGGATGGCTACACCTTC.

This clone has only one observation. The DNA of the CDR3 is TGTGCCAGCAGCTTTGGGGGGCCCTCAGATACGCAGTATTTT. It yields the protein CASSFGGPSDTQYF. V is TRBV5-4 and J is TRBJ2-3; D tentatively reads TRBD1 or TRBD2 (6 bases each). CDR1 and CDR2 from the germline V gene are SGHNT and YYREEE (reference sequence). Between the trimmed V and J ends, which lost 2 bases and 4 bases, there was a span of 11 bases. The CDR3 extends over 14 amino acids.

The chain uses TRBV5-1 and TRBJ2-7; 11 positions agree with TRBD2. V was pared by 4 bases and J by 4 bases, with 7 bases of the junction left unmatched. Per the germline V gene, CDR1 is SGHRS and CDR2 is YFSETQ. CDR3 size: 15 residues. CDR3 region: CASSGRTSGRYEQYF. The CDR3 DNA follows: TGCGCCAGCAGCGGCAGGACTAGCGGGCGGTACGAGCAGTACTTC.

V usage is TRBV4-1 and J usage is TRBJ1-3; TRBD1 is a possible D gene (5 bases). V was trimmed by 1 base and J by 4 bases, leaving 8 bases between them. The CDR3 covers 14 residues. In germline, CDR1 is MGHRA, CDR2 YSYEKL. The CDR3 reads CASSQGGTGNTIYF. The CDR3 region has the DNA TGCGCCAGCAGCCAAGGAGGGACCGGAAACACCATATATTTT.

This clone was seen a single time. The chain is built from TRBV2 and TRBJ1-1; 10 nucleotides line up with TRBD1. The V segment lost 2 bases and the J segment 11 bases; nucleotides outside the gene matches: 14. The germline gives CDR1 SNHLY, CDR2 FYNNEI. The CDR3 contains 16 residues. CDR3: CASSEMGSRQGAMAFF. CDR3 in DNA: TGTGCCAGCAGTGAAATGGGATCCCGACAGGGGGCCATGGCTTTCTTT.

The chain couples TRBV7-8 to TRBJ1-2; 7 bases agree with TRBD1. This CDR3 contains 16 residues. CDR1 SGHVS and CDR2 FQNEAQ come from the germline V gene. V gave up 1 base and J gave up 2 bases; unmatched junction bases: 7. Written as DNA, the CDR3 is TGTGCCAGCAGCTTAGTACAGGGGAATGCGAACTATGGCTACACCTTC. Translated, it gives CASSLVQGNANYGYTF. Supplemented by reference TRBV7-8 and TRBJ1-2, the full variable domain reads GAGVSQSPRYKVAKRGQDVALRCDPISGHVSLFWYQQALGQGPEFLTYFQNEAQLDKSGLPSDRFFAERPEGSVSTLKIQRTQQEDSAVYLCASSLVQGNANYGYTFGSGTRLTVV.

The rearrangement links TRBV6-5 to TRBJ2-7, with 9 positions matching TRBD2. The CDR3 length is 15 residues. Losses at the gene ends were 3 bases for V and 2 bases for J; bases not matched to a gene: 5. Germline lookup yields CDR1 MNHEY and CDR2 SVGAGI. CDR3 sequence: CASSYQSGGTYEQYF. CDR3 nucleotide sequence: TGTGCCAGCAGTTATCAGAGCGGGGGGACCTACGAGCAGTACTTC.

The chain has TRBV5-1 and TRBJ1-4, with TRBD1 as a possible D gene (5 bases). V was shortened by 2 bases and J by 4 bases, with 9 bases between the two germline ends. Germline CDR1 is SGHRS and CDR2 is YFSETQ. The CDR3 runs 14 residues. The CDR3 protein is CASSFGDGNEKLFF. Here the CDR3 DNA reads TGCGCCAGCAGCTTCGGGGACGGTAATGAAAAACTGTTTTTT.

The J gene is TRBJ1-2, the V gene TRBV7-2; D might be TRBD1 (6 bases). The V end lost 5 bases, the J end lost 4 bases, and 14 bases lay between the germline ends. CDR3 length equals 14 residues. CDR1 and CDR2 from the germline V gene are SGHTA and FQGNSA. The CDR3 sequence: CASSALGHFYGYTF. CDR3 in DNA: TGTGCCAGCAGCGCCCTGGGACATTTCTATGGCTACACCTTC.